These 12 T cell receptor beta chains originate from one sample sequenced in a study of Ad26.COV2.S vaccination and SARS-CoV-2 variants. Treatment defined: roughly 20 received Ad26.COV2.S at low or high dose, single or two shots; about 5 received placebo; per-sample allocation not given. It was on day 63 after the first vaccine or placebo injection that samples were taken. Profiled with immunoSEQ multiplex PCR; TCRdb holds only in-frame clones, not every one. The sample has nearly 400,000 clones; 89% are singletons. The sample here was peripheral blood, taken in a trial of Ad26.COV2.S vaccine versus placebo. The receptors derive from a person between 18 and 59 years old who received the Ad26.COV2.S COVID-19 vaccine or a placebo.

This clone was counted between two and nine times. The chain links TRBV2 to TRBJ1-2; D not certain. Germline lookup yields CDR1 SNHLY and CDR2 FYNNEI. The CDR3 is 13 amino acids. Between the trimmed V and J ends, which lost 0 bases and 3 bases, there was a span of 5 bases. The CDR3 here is CASSEALHYGYTF. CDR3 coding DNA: TGTGCCAGCAGTGAAGCGCTCCACTATGGCTACACCTTC.

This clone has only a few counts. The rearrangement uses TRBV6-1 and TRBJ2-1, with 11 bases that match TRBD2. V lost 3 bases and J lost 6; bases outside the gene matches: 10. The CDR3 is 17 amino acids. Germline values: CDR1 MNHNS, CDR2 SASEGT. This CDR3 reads CASSEWTSGLPGNEQFF. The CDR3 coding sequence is TGTGCCAGCAGTGAGTGGACTAGCGGGTTGCCTGGCAATGAGCAGTTCTTC.

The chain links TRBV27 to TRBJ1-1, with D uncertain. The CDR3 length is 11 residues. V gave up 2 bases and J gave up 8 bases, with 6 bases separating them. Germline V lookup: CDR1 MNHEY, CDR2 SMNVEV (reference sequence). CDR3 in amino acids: CASSLRGEAFF. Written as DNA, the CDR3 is TGTGCCAGCAGTTTACGAGGGGAAGCTTTCTTT.

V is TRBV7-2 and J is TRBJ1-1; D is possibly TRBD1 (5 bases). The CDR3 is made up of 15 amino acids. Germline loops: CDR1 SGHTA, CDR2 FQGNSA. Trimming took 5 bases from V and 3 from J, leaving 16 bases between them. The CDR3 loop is CASSAPEGRDTEAFF. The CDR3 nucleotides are TGTGCCAGCAGCGCCCCCGAGGGACGGGACACTGAAGCTTTCTTT. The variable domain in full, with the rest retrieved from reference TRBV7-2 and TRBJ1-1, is GAGVSQSPSNKVTEKGKDVELRCDPISGHTALYWYRQSLGQGLEFLIYFQGNSAPDKSGLPSDRFSAERTGGSVSTLTIQRTQQEDSAVYLCASSAPEGRDTEAFFGQGTRLTVV.

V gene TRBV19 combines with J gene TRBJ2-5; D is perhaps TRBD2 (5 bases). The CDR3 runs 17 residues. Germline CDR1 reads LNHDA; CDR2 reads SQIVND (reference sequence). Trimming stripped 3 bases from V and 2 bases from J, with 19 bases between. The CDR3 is CASSIGLRRKQQETQYF. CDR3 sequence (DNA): TGTGCCAGTAGTATTGGACTGCGGCGGAAACAGCAAGAGACCCAGTACTTC.

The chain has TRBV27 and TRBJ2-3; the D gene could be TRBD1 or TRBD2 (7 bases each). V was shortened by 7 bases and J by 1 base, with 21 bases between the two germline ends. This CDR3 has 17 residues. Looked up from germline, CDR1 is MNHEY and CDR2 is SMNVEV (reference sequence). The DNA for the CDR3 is TGTGCCAGCACCCAAACAGGGGAGGGTATTGGCACAGATACGCAGTATTTT. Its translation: CASTQTGEGIGTDTQYF.

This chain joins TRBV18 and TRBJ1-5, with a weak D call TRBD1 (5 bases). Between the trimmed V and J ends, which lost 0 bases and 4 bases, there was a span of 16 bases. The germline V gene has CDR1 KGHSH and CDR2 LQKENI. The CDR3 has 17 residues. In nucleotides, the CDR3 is TGTGCCAGCTCACCACCGACAGTGGCAGCCCATAATCAGCCCCAGCATTTT. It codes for CASSPPTVAAHNQPQHF.

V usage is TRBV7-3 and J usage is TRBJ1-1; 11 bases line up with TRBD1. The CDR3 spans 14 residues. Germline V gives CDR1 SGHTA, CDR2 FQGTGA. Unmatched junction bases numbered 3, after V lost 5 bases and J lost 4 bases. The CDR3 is CASSRDRGSTEAFF. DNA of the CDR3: TGTGCCAGCAGCCGGGACAGGGGGTCCACTGAAGCTTTCTTT.

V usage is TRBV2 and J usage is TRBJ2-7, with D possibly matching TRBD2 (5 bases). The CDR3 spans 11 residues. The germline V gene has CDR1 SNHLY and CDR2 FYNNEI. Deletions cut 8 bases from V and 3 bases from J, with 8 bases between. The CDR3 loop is CASGRNYEQYF. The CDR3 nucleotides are TGTGCCAGCGGGAGAAACTACGAGCAGTACTTC.

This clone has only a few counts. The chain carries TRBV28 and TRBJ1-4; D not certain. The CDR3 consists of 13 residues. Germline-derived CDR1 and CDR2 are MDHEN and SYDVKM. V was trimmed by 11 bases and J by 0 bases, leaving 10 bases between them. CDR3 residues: CASRPPTNEKLFF. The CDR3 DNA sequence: TGTGCCTCTCGACCTCCAACTAATGAAAAACTGTTTTTT.

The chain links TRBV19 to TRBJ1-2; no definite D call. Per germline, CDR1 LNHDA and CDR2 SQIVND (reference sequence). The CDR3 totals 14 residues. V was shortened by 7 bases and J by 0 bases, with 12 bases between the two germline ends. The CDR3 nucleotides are TGTGCCAGTATGCGTATTGGAGCTAACTATGGCTACACCTTC. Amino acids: CASMRIGANYGYTF.

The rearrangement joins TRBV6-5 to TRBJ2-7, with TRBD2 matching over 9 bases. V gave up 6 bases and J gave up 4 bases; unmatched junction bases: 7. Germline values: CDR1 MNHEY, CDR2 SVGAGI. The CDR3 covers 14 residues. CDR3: CASSIRTSAYEQYF. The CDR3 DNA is TGTGCCAGCAGCATCCGGACTAGCGCTTACGAGCAGTACTTC.